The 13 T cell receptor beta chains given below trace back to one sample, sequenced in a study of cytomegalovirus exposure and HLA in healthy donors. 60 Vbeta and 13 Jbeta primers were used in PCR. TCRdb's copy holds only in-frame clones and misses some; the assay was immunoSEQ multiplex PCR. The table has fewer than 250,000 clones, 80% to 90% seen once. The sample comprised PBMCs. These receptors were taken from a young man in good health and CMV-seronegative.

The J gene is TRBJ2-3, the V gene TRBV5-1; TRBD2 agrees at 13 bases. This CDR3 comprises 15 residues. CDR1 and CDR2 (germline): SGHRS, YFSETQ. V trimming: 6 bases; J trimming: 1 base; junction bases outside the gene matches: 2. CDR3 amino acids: CASTGLAGGTDTQYF. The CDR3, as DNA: TGCGCCAGCACCGGACTAGCGGGGGGCACAGATACGCAGTATTTT.

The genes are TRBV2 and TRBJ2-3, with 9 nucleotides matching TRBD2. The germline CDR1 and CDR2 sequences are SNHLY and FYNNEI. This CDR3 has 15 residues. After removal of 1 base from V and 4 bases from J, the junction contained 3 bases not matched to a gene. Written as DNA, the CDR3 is TGTGCCAGCAGTGAAGAGGGACTAGCCCCAGATACGCAGTATTTT. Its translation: CASSEEGLAPDTQYF.

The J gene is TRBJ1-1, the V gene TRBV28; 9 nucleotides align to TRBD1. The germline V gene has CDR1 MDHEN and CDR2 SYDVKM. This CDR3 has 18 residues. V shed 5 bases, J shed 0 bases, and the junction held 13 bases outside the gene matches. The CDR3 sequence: CASSPLRTGDHLNTEAFF. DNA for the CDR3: TGTGCCAGCAGTCCCCTCCGGACAGGGGATCATTTGAACACTGAAGCTTTCTTT.

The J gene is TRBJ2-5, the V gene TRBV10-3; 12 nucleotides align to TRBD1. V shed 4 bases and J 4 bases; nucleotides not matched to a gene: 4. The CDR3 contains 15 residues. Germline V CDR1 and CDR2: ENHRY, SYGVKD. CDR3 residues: CAISARDRGRETQYF. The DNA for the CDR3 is TGTGCCATCAGTGCCCGGGACAGGGGGCGAGAGACCCAGTACTTC.

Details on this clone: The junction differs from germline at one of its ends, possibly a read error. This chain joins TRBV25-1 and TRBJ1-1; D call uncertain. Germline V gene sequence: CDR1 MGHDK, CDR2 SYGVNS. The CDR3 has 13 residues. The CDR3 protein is CASSERSDTVSTF. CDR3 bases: TGTGCCAGCAGTGAAAGGTCAGACACCGTTTCAACCTTT.

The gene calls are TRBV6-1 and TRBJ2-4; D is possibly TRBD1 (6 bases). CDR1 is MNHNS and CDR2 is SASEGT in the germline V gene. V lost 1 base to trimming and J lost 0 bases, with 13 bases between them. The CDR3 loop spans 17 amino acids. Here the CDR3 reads CASSEDRGFLAKNIQYF. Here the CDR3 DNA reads TGTGCCAGCAGTGAAGATAGGGGGTTTCTAGCCAAAAACATTCAGTACTTC.

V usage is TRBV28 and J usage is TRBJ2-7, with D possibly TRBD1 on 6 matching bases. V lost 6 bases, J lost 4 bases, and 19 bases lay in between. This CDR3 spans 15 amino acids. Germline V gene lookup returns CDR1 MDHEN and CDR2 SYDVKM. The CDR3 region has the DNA TGTGCCAGCAGGCGGAAAGGGGGATGGCCATACGAGCAGTACTTC. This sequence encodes CASRRKGGWPYEQYF.

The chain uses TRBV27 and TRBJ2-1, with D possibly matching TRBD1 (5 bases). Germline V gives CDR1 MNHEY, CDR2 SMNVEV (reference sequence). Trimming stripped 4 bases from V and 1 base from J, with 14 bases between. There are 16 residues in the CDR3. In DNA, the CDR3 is TGTGCCAGCAGTTCTTCAGACAGCAGTTCCTACAATGAGCAGTTCTTC. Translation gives CASSSSDSSSYNEQFF.

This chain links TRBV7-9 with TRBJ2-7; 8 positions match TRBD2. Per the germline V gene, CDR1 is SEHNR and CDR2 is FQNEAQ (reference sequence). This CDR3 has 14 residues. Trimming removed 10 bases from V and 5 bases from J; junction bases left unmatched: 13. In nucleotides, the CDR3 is TGTGCCACCGCCACGGGACTAGGGGTCGACGAGCAGTACTTC. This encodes CATATGLGVDEQYF.

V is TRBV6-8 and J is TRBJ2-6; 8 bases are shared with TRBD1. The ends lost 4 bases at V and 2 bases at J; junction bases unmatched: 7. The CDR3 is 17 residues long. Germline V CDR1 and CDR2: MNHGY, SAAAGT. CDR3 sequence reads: CASSCPGGAPGANVLTF. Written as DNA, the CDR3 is TGTGCCAGCAGTTGCCCAGGGGGCGCCCCTGGGGCCAACGTCCTGACTTTC.

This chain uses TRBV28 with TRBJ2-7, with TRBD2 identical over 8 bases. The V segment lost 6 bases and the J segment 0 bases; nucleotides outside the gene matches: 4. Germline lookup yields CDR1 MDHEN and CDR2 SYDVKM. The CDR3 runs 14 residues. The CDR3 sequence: CASRASGSSYEQYF. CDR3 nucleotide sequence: TGTGCCAGCAGGGCGAGCGGGAGCTCCTACGAGCAGTACTTC.

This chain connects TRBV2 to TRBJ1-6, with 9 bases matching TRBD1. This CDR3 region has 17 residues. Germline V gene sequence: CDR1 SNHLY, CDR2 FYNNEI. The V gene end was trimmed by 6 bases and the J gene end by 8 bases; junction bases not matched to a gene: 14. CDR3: CASRNRGLVLLDSPLHF. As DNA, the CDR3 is TGTGCCAGCAGGAACAGGGGGCTGGTCCTATTGGATTCACCCCTCCACTTT.

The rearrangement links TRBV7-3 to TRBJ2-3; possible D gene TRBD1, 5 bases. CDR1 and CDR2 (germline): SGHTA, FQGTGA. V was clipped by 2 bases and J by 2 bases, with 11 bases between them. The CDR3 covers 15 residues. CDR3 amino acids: CASSLWAGPTDTQYF. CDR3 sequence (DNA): TGTGCCAGCAGCTTATGGGCAGGGCCCACAGATACGCAGTATTTT. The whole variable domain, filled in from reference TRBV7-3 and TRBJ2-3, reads GAGVSQTPSNKVTEKGKYVELRCDPISGHTALYWYRQSLGQGPEFLIYFQGTGAADDSGLPNDRFFAVRPEGSVSTLKIQRTERGDSAVYLCASSLWAGPTDTQYFGPGTRLTVL.